This entry describes one T cell receptor (beta chain). The target of this receptor is not known. One base away there is no much larger clone; base qualities are not given. This entry belongs to a study of beta chain features in type 1 diabetes (dated by TCRdb to 2016 to 2018). At the level of the whole study: Mean age, gender distribution, total cell number and subset yield did not differ between patients and healthy donors. Across all samples, approximately 98,000,000 sorted cells were examined, and cell number per subset correlated strongly with RNA yield. In the study, TCRB repertoires of sorted circulating CD4+ T cell subsets from recently diagnosed type 1 diabetes patients were compared with those of matched healthy donors. Regulatory and stem cell-like memory subsets were obtained from only 8 patients and roughly eight healthy donors, while naive and central memory subsets were obtained from all 30 or so donors.

Broader findings and caveats from the paper: Because cDNA was sequenced instead of genomic DNA, activated cells with high expression could be over-represented, although the groups did not differ in activation or CD3 levels. Type 1 diabetes patients showed a moderate but significant shortening of TCRB CDR3 length in all four CD4+ subsets. At VDJ recombination sites, patients with type 1 diabetes made fewer insertions and deleted more nucleotides, a pattern implying thymic rearrangement abnormalities. Because small numbers of individuals were included in the HLA sub-analyses, any influence of HLA type on TCRB rearrangement was left unresolved. The naive, central memory and regulatory TCRB repertoires appeared to resemble one another more closely among patients than among healthy donors. PCR may preferentially amplify shorter templates, but because patient and control samples were amplified and corrected together, any resulting skew would affect both groups equally.

The entire isolated RNA was reverse transcribed using the High Capacity cDNA Reverse Transcription Kit, and thus expressed TCRB transcripts were sequenced. Deep immunoSEQ sequencing was performed on naive, central memory and regulatory T cell samples, with an average of approximately 4 million total reads per sample. After sorted cells were lysed in RLT buffer, RNA was extracted with DNase-treated RNeasy Micro or Mini kits, with the choice depending on cell number. Each cell subset was processed on its own to prevent cross-contamination, while patient and healthy donor samples were processed together. The immunoSEQ multiplex PCR was used to amplify TCRB sequences from cDNA, yielding 87-bp fragments that span the CDR3 region. Amplicons were sequenced on the Illumina HiSeq platform. The source study handled its data this way. Synthetic template baselines were used to correct PCR bias computationally, reads within Hamming distance 2 were collapsed, and singletons that could not be merged were discarded. Reads were aligned against IMGT to assign V, D and J genes, CDR3 length and insertions or deletions at six rearrangement sites. Within each subset, clonotype counts were normalized to sorted cell number, after which true diversity and Gini coefficients were computed with the tcR R package. The overlap coefficient, calculated on TCRB nucleotide sequences, was used to measure repertoire sharing. TCRdb retrieved this table from immuneACCESS and kept in-frame rearrangements only. Not all clones are present; in checked studies, unresolved V genes account for under half, and no reason is known for the remainder. The DNA was the basis for D and trimming; V, J and clone size are from that table. The sample table shows about 150,000 clones, and less than 9.5% are seen once. Jointly, the top ten make up 2% to 2.5% of the sample.

From each donor, a single peripheral blood sample of about 120 mL on average was drawn into heparinised tubes. Naive, central memory, regulatory and stem cell-like memory CD4+ T cells were sorted on a BD FACSAria II using a panel including CD45RO, CCR7, CD25, CD127, CD95 and CD27. Purity was above 98% for every sorted population. PBMCs were isolated immediately by Lymphoprep density gradient centrifugation and stained directly without culture. Samples were stained and sorted in pairs, with one healthy donor and one patient per experiment, so that batch effects were minimized. This clonotype was obtained from a woman between 18 and 29 years old in good health. Sequenced sample: central memory CD4+ T cells from blood.

The DNA sequence is given as TGTGCCAGCAGCAAAGGCGACAGATTGCGGTCTGTTCAGCCCCAGCATTTT. Its protein is CASSKGDRLRSVQPQHF. This chain joins TRBV21-1 to TRBJ1-5; the table's TRBD1 call for D was not verified on the DNA. TRBV21-1 corresponds to a pseudogene. CDR3 length: 17 amino acids, cysteine to phenylalanine. The DNA shown is the 51-base CDR3, in frame from base 1.